These T cell receptor beta chains were read from a single sample in a study of blood T cell repertoires in COVID-19. Profiled with immunoSEQ multiplex PCR; TCRdb holds only in-frame clones, not every one. The sample carries 190,000 or so clones, around nine tenths recorded once. What was sequenced was peripheral blood. The receptors were gathered from a woman aged 18-35 years who had recovered from COVID-19. CDR3s include the opening cysteine and the closing phenylalanine or tryptophan. The D gene is left open where the match is weak. Clone size is shown for a subset of rows, as once, few, many or a class of expanded clone.

D gene	clone size	V gene	J gene	CDR3 DNA	CDR3 protein
TRBD1	.	TRBV7-9	TRBJ1-6	TGTGCCAGCAGCACCCTCGACAGGGTAGACTCACCCCTCCACTTT	CASSTLDRVDSPLHF
TRBD1	.	TRBV7-8	TRBJ1-2	TGTGCCAGCAGCGCCAGACAGGGGCCAATCTATGGCTACACCTTC	CASSARQGPIYGYTF
.	.	TRBV3-1/TRBV3-2	TRBJ1-6	TGTGCCAGCAGCCAGGGGAGCTGTAATTCACCCCTCCACTTT	CASSQGSCNSPLHF
TRBD1	.	TRBV12-3/TRBV12-4	TRBJ1-2	TGTGCCAGCAGCGACAGGGTGGGCTATGGCTACACCTTC	CASSDRVGYGYTF
.	.	TRBV10-3	TRBJ1-5	TGTGCCATCAGTGAGTCGCAGGGGATACAGCCCCAGCATTTT	CAISESQGIQPQHF
TRBD1	.	TRBV2	TRBJ2-2	TGTGCCATCGAGTCCGGGACAGCTAACACCGGGGAGCTGTTTTTT	CAIESGTANTGELFF
.	.	TRBV7-9	TRBJ1-1	TGTGCCAGCAGCTTAGGTGGCAGCGGATCTTTCTTT	CASSLGGSGSFF
.	.	TRBV30	TRBJ2-3	TGTGCCTGGAGTGTAGTGCGGACAGATACGCAGTATTTT	CAWSVVRTDTQYF
.	.	TRBV19	TRBJ2-2	TGTGCCAGTAGTATGAGCGGGAACACCGGGGAGCTGTTTTTT	CASSMSGNTGELFF
TRBD1	.	TRBV10-3	TRBJ1-1	TGTGCCATCAGAGGACAGGGGAACACTGAAGCTTTCTTT	CAIRGQGNTEAFF
.	.	TRBV5-6	TRBJ1-4	TGTGCCAGCAAAGGTGACCGGAGTAATGAAAAACTGTTTTTT	CASKGDRSNEKLFF
TRBD2	.	TRBV15	TRBJ2-1	TGTGCCACGCGAAAAGCGGGAGGCTACAATGAGCAGTTCTTC	CATRKAGGYNEQFF
TRBD1	.	TRBV7-2	TRBJ1-2	TGTGCCAGCAGCTTAGGGGGACAGGGTCTTAACTATGGCTACACCTTC	CASSLGGQGLNYGYTF
.	once	TRBV7-9	TRBJ2-1	TGTGCCAGCAGCCACCAGGGTCGTGAGCAGTTCTTC	CASSHQGREQFF
TRBD1	.	TRBV7-6	TRBJ2-2	TGTGCCAGCAGCCGGGACAGGGGGAGTCTGAAGGGCACCGGGGAGCTGTTTTTT	CASSRDRGSLKGTGELFF
TRBD1	.	TRBV4-3	TRBJ1-6	TGCGCCAGCAGCCAGGGGGACAGGACTTGGGAGTCCCTCCACTTT	CASSQGDRTWESLHF
.	.	TRBV6-5	TRBJ2-7	TGTGCCAGCAGACCCAGGGAGGCGAGTGGCGAGCAGTACTTC	CASRPREASGEQYF
.	.	TRBV19	TRBJ2-1	TGTGCCAGTAGTATCAACAGGGCTTCCTACAATGAGCAGTTCTTC	CASSINRASYNEQFF
.	.	TRBV5-4	TRBJ2-5	TGTGCCAGCAGCTTCCCGCGCAAAGAGACCCAGTACTTC	CASSFPRKETQYF
.	once	TRBV19	TRBJ2-3	TGTGCCAGTAGTATGGATCGATTGGGCTTTAGCACAGATACGCAGTATTTT	CASSMDRLGFSTDTQYF
.	.	TRBV11-1	TRBJ2-1	TGTGCCAGCAGCTTATCCTCGGGAGCCTTCAATGAGCAGTTCTTC	CASSLSSGAFNEQFF
.	.	TRBV6-5	TRBJ2-5	TGTGCCAGCAGTTACTCGGGGTCCGCGGGGGAGACCCAGTACTTC	CASSYSGSAGETQYF
TRBD2	.	TRBV11-2	TRBJ2-3	TGTGCCAGCAGTCCTAGCGGGGGTAGCACAGATACGCAGTATTTT	CASSPSGGSTDTQYF
TRBD1	.	TRBV9	TRBJ2-1	TGTGCCAGCAGCGTCAGCGGACAGGGACGGACGAATGAGCAGTTCTTC	CASSVSGQGRTNEQFF
.	once	TRBV21-1	TRBJ1-1	TGTGCCAGCACCGAACAGGGGAAGAACACTGAAGCTTTCTTT	CASTEQGKNTEAFF
TRBD1	.	TRBV12-3/TRBV12-4	TRBJ2-7	TGTGCCAGCAGGTACAGGGGGCGTTACGAGCAGTACTTC	CASRYRGRYEQYF
TRBD1	.	TRBV28	TRBJ1-5	TGTGCCAGCAGTCCAGGGGGATTGAATCAGCCCCAGCATTTT	CASSPGGLNQPQHF
.	.	TRBV5-4	TRBJ1-5	TGTGCCAGCAGCTTGGGCGGGGGGCAACAGCCCCAGCATTTT	CASSLGGGQQPQHF
TRBD2	few	TRBV4-3	TRBJ2-2	TGCGCCAGCAGCCAAGATCCCCTAGCGGGGTACACCGGGGAGCTGTTTTTT	CASSQDPLAGYTGELFF
TRBD2	.	TRBV4-2	TRBJ2-5	TGTGCCAGCAGCCAAGATCCCAGACTAGCGGGAGGGGAAGAGACCCAGTACTTC	CASSQDPRLAGGEETQYF
TRBD1	.	TRBV6-5	TRBJ1-3	TGTGCCAGCAGTTTTGACAGGGGCGAAGGAAACACCATATATTTT	CASSFDRGEGNTIYF
.	once	TRBV3-1/TRBV3-2	TRBJ1-1	TGTGCCAGCAGCCAAGACCCAAAGATCACCGGGGGTGGGGGAGGAAGGGCTTTCTTT	CASSQDPKITGGGGGRAFF
TRBD1	.	TRBV7-9	TRBJ1-2	TGTGCCAGCAGCTCAGGGACAGGCCTCTCGCCTTCCTATGGCTACACCTTC	CASSSGTGLSPSYGYTF
.	.	TRBV7-9	TRBJ1-4	TGTGCCAGCAGCCCGCAGGGGCAGGGTAATGAAAAACTGTTTTTT	CASSPQGQGNEKLFF
TRBD2	.	TRBV5-6	TRBJ2-1	TGTGCCAGCAGCCCCGGGACTAGCTCTTACAATGAGCAGTTCTTC	CASSPGTSSYNEQFF
TRBD1	.	TRBV5-4	TRBJ1-1	TGTGCCAGCAGCTTGGCATCCCGGACAGGAATGAACACTGAAGCTTTCTTT	CASSLASRTGMNTEAFF
TRBD1	few	TRBV5-4	TRBJ2-2	TGTGCCAGCAGCATTGACAGGGGGCCGGTCGGGGAGCTGTTTTTT	CASSIDRGPVGELFF
TRBD2	once	TRBV5-1	TRBJ2-2	TGCGCCAGCAGCTCTGATTATACTAGCGATAACACCGGGGAGCTGTTTTTT	CASSSDYTSDNTGELFF
TRBD1	once	TRBV11-2	TRBJ2-7	TGTGCCAGCAGCGTAAAGCCGGGACAGGGGTCCCACGAGCAGTACTTC	CASSVKPGQGSHEQYF
.	.	TRBV10-3	TRBJ1-5	TGTGCCATCAGGGCCGAATATAGCAATCAGCCCCAGCATTTT	CAIRAEYSNQPQHF
.	.	TRBV5-6	TRBJ1-5	TGTGCCAGCAGCTCTCACGGGACACTTAATCAGCCCCAGCATTTT	CASSSHGTLNQPQHF
.	few	TRBV5-5	TRBJ2-2	TGTGCCAGCAGCACATACAGAAACACCGGGGAGCTGTTTTTT	CASSTYRNTGELFF